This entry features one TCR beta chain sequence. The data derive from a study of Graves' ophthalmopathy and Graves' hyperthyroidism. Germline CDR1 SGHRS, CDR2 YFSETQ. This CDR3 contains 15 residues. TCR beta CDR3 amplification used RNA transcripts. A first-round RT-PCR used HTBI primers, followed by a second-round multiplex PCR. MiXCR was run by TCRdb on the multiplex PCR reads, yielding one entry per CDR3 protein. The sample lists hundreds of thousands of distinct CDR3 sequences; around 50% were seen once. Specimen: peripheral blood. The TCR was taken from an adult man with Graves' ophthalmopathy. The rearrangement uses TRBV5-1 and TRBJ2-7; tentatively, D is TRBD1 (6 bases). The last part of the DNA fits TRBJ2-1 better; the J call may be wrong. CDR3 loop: CASSLAAGVMDEQFF. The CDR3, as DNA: TGCGCCAGCAGCTTGGCGGCAGGGGTAATGGACGAGCAGTTCTTC.